The present entry profiles one TCR beta chain with its context. V lost 4 bases and J lost 2; bases outside the gene matches: 9. The CDR3 runs to 17 residues. From germline, CDR1 is SGHDT and CDR2 YYEEEE. The protocol was immunoSEQ multiplex PCR, while the TCRdb copy is restricted to in-frame clones and leaves out a portion. The table records around 69,000 clones, around 88% of them present only once. This record belongs to a study of technical replicates of blood from a few donors. Sequenced input: PBMCs. This chain uses TRBV5-6 with TRBJ2-6; 7 bases agree with TRBD2. This clonotype was sampled from a human donor in good health. Some clones in this sample may be carry-over from other donors' samples. CDR3 sequence: CASSPNSGRAGANVLTF. The CDR3 DNA follows: TGTGCCAGCAGCCCTAATTCAGGGAGGGCTGGGGCCAACGTCCTGACTTTC. The variable domain in full, with the rest retrieved from reference TRBV5-6 and TRBJ2-6, is DAGVTQSPTHLIKTRGQQVTLRCSPKSGHDTVSWYQQALGQGPQFIFQYYEEEERQRGNFPDRFSGHQFPNYSSELNVNALLLGDSALYLCASSPNSGRAGANVLTFGAGSRLTVL.